The 28 T cell receptor beta chains reported below all come from one sample, sequenced in a study of cytomegalovirus exposure and HLA in healthy donors. PCR used 60 Vbeta primers and 13 Jbeta primers. This table comes from immunoSEQ multiplex PCR, and its TCRdb copy is limited to in-frame clones, with some not included. The sample consists of about 150,000 clones, around 75% of them appearing once. Input material: PBMCs. Receptors originate from a male donor in good health and CMV-seronegative.

This chain uses TRBV4-2 with TRBJ2-3, with 14 bases aligning to TRBD2. From germline, CDR1 is LGHNA and CDR2 YNFKEQ. This CDR3 is 16 amino acids long. V lost 2 bases, J lost 6 bases, and 4 bases stayed unmatched. In nucleotides, the CDR3 is TGTGCCAGCAGCCAAAGACTAGCGGGGGGGCAGGATACGCAGTATTTT. Amino acid sequence: CASSQRLAGGQDTQYF.

The genes are TRBV28 and TRBJ1-5; D unresolved. Trimming stripped 2 bases from V and 4 bases from J, with 12 bases between. The germline V gene has CDR1 MDHEN and CDR2 SYDVKM. CDR3 length: 15 residues. CDR3 sequence reads: CASSLIRFLNQPQHF. The DNA of the CDR3 is TGTGCCAGCAGTTTAATCCGGTTCCTAAATCAGCCCCAGCATTTT. The full variable domain, its missing parts supplied by reference TRBV28 and TRBJ1-5, is DVKVTQSSRYLVKRTGEKVFLECVQDMDHENMFWYRQDPGLGLRLIYFSYDVKMKEKGDIPEGYSVSREKKERFSLILESASTNQTSMYLCASSLIRFLNQPQHFGDGTRLSIL.

The V gene is TRBV19, the J gene TRBJ1-1, with D tentatively TRBD1 (5 bases). The germline V gene has CDR1 LNHDA and CDR2 SQIVND (reference sequence). V was pared by 2 bases and J by 5 bases, with 12 bases between. The CDR3 length is 14 residues. The CDR3 nucleotides read TGTGCCAGTAGTATACGCAGGGTAGATACTGAAGCTTTCTTT. As protein: CASSIRRVDTEAFF.

The chain uses TRBV27 and TRBJ2-3; 9 bases line up with TRBD2. V trimming: 0 bases; J trimming: 6 bases; junction bases outside the gene matches: 7. The CDR3 runs 16 residues. Germline V gene sequence: CDR1 MNHEY, CDR2 SMNVEV (reference sequence). Here the CDR3 DNA reads TGTGCCAGCAGTTTATCTTGGGGACTAGCAACCGATACGCAGTATTTT. This translates into CASSLSWGLATDTQYF.

Note on this clone: One end of the junction does not line up with germline, which may come from a read error. The rearrangement uses TRBV19 and TRBJ2-7; TRBD1 aligns across 11 bases. Germline loops: CDR1 LNHDA, CDR2 SQIVND (reference sequence). CDR3 length: 13 amino acids. The CDR3 sequence: CVSSPGQGDEQYF. DNA of the CDR3: TGTGTCAGTAGCCCGGGACAGGGGGACGAGCAGTACTTC.

This clone was found a few times. The J gene is TRBJ2-1, the V gene TRBV7-9, with TRBD2 matching 8 bases. The J segment lost 7 bases and the V segment lost 5 bases, leaving 13 bases of the junction unmatched. Germline loops: CDR1 SEHNR, CDR2 FQNEAQ (reference sequence). This CDR3 comprises 16 residues. The CDR3 is CASSRLTGGALNEQFF. The CDR3 DNA is TGTGCCAGCAGCCGATTAACCGGGGGGGCCTTAAATGAGCAGTTCTTC.

This chain joins TRBV7-2 and TRBJ2-1; TRBD2 aligns across 7 bases. Trimming took 5 bases from V and 10 from J; bases not matched to a gene: 8. The CDR3 is made up of 13 amino acids. From germline, CDR1 is SGHTA and CDR2 FQGNSA. CDR3 bases: TGTGCCAGCAGCCCGGGACTACCCTCGGAGCAGTTCTTC. As protein: CASSPGLPSEQFF.

The chain joins TRBV2 to TRBJ1-6; a possible D gene is TRBD1 (6 bases). CDR1 is SNHLY and CDR2 is FYNNEI in the germline V gene. The length of the CDR3 is 14 residues. V was shortened by 4 bases and J by 15 bases, with 19 bases between the two germline ends. The CDR3: CASSGGERGLLLHF. CDR3 coding DNA: TGTGCCAGCAGTGGGGGCGAAAGGGGGTTACTCCTCCACTTT.

The V gene is TRBV18, the J gene TRBJ2-6, with D tentatively TRBD2 (6 bases). Germline loops: CDR1 KGHSH, CDR2 LQKENI. V was pared by 4 bases and J by 0 bases, with 16 bases between. CDR3 length: 18 residues. CDR3 region: CASSRREVRLSGANVLTF. The CDR3, as DNA: TGTGCCAGCTCACGGAGGGAAGTGCGACTCTCTGGGGCCAACGTCCTGACTTTC.

J is TRBJ1-4 and V is TRBV18, with 9 nucleotides matching TRBD1. The CDR3 covers 14 residues. CDR1 and CDR2 from the germline V gene are KGHSH and LQKENI. The V and J ends lost 3 bases and 9 bases, in that order; junction bases with no gene match: 5. The CDR3: CASSPDGTGKKLFF. The CDR3 DNA sequence: TGTGCCAGCTCACCCGACGGGACAGGGAAAAAACTGTTTTTT.

V and J are TRBV27 and TRBJ1-1, with 8 bases that match TRBD1. The CDR3 sequence is 17 residues long. V shed 5 bases, J shed 1 base, and the junction held 12 bases outside the gene matches. Germline loops: CDR1 MNHEY, CDR2 SMNVEV (reference sequence). This chain's CDR3 is CASSPIRQGQTNTEAFF. DNA for the CDR3: TGTGCCAGCAGTCCCATTCGACAGGGGCAGACGAACACTGAAGCTTTCTTT.

The chain combines TRBV5-4 with TRBJ1-1, with 7 bases matching TRBD1. There are 14 residues in the CDR3. J was trimmed by 0 bases and V by 3 bases; bases with no gene match: 2. Germline V gene sequence: CDR1 SGHNT, CDR2 YYREEE (reference sequence). The CDR3 DNA reads as TGTGCCAGCAGCTCTAGGGGGCTGAACACTGAAGCTTTCTTT. Translated, it gives CASSSRGLNTEAFF.

In its sample, this clone was seen once. J is TRBJ1-1 and V is TRBV7-2; 7 bases are shared with TRBD1. Germline loops: CDR1 SGHTA, CDR2 FQGNSA. After removal of 2 bases from V and 4 bases from J, the junction contained 10 bases not matched to a gene. The CDR3 runs 16 residues. CDR3 sequence (DNA): TGTGCCAGCAGCTTAAGAGTAGGGGGCGAGGGCACTGAAGCTTTCTTT. It specifies CASSLRVGGEGTEAFF.

The chain recombines TRBV4-3 with TRBJ2-2; D remains unclear. Trimming left V 2 bases short and J 5 bases short, with 21 bases between. CDR1 and CDR2 from the germline V gene are LGHNA and YSLEER. The CDR3 sequence is 18 residues long. CDR3 coding DNA: TGCGCCAGCAGCCAATCGGCCGGGTCAGATCTACTAACCGGGGAGCTGTTTTTT. It codes for CASSQSAGSDLLTGELFF.

This clone was recorded only once. The rearrangement joins TRBV18 to TRBJ1-3; TRBD1 matches 7 bases. V lost 4 bases to trimming and J lost 0 bases; unmatched junction nucleotides: 9. CDR1 and CDR2 from the germline V gene are KGHSH and LQKENI. This CDR3 has 17 amino acids. CDR3 nucleotide sequence: TGTGCCAGCTCACACTCAGACAGGGACCTCTCTGGAAACACCATATATTTT. Translation: CASSHSDRDLSGNTIYF.

The CDR3 reads CASSTQGWGYTF. CDR3 nucleotides: TGTGCCAGCAGTACACAGGGTTGGGGCTACACCTTC. This chain joins TRBV6-1 and TRBJ1-2, with D perhaps TRBD1 (6 bases). V was clipped by 5 bases and J by 8 bases, with 12 bases between them. The length of the CDR3 is 12 residues. Germline V lookup: CDR1 MNHNS, CDR2 SASEGT.

The V and J genes are TRBV28 and TRBJ1-3; possibly TRBD1 for D (5 bases). The CDR3 loop spans 13 amino acids. Trimming took off 5 bases at V and 11 bases at J, with 16 bases between the two ends. Germline CDR1 MDHEN, CDR2 SYDVKM. The CDR3 sequence is CASSPPGGVAIYF. CDR3 bases: TGTGCCAGCAGTCCCCCGGGGGGAGTCGCCATATATTTT.

This chain connects TRBV6-1 to TRBJ2-7; perhaps TRBD2 as D (6 bases). Deletions cut 6 bases from V and 2 bases from J, with 8 bases between. Germline lookup yields CDR1 MNHNS and CDR2 SASEGT. This CDR3 region has 12 residues. The CDR3 loop reads CASSGGPYEQYF. DNA of the CDR3: TGTGCCAGCAGCGGGGGTCCCTACGAGCAGTACTTC.

This sequence joins TRBV18 and TRBJ2-5, with 10 bases that match TRBD1. With V trimmed by 3 bases and J by 5 bases, 9 bases remained unmatched. Germline V gene data show CDR1 as KGHSH and CDR2 as LQKENI. This CDR3 has 16 residues. The CDR3 sequence: CASSPTMGQGIETQYF. The CDR3 region has the DNA TGTGCCAGCTCACCCACTATGGGACAGGGGATCGAGACCCAGTACTTC.

This clone was seen a handful of times. The CDR3 DNA sequence: TGTGCCTGGAGTACCGCGAGCTACACCTTC. Translating gives CAWSTASYTF. The chain links TRBV30 to TRBJ1-2; unclear D gene. V was clipped by 2 bases and J by 9 bases, with 7 bases between them. From germline, CDR1 is GTSNPN and CDR2 SVGIG (reference sequence). This CDR3 has 10 residues.

Here the CDR3 DNA reads TGTGCCAGCAGTGAAGAAAGGACAGTCAGGGAGACCCAGTACTTC. Encoded protein: CASSEERTVRETQYF. The genes are TRBV6-1 and TRBJ2-5, with D possibly being TRBD1 (6 bases). The CDR3 runs to 15 residues. Trimming left V 1 base short and J 5 bases short, with 14 bases between. Germline V gives CDR1 MNHNS, CDR2 SASEGT.

This chain connects TRBV7-6 to TRBJ2-2, with D possibly matching TRBD2 (5 bases). Per germline, CDR1 SGHVS and CDR2 FNYEAQ. V was pared by 1 base and J by 2 bases, with 8 bases between. This CDR3 is built from 15 residues. This chain's CDR3 is CASSLVEGNTGELFF. Here the CDR3 DNA reads TGTGCCAGCAGCTTAGTAGAGGGTAACACCGGGGAGCTGTTTTTT.

The chain combines TRBV5-8 with TRBJ1-5, with 8 bases identical to TRBD1. The CDR3 is 15 amino acids. Germline V CDR1 and CDR2: SGHTS, YDEGEE. V was clipped by 2 bases and J by 2 bases; unmatched bases: 3. CDR3 region: CASSFQGAGNQPQHF. The CDR3 nucleotides read TGTGCCAGCAGCTTTCAGGGGGCTGGCAATCAGCCCCAGCATTTT. Full variable domain (remainder filled in from reference TRBV5-8 and TRBJ1-5): EAGVTQSPTHLIKTRGQQATLRCSPISGHTSVYWYQQALGLGLQFLLWYDEGEERNRGNFPPRFSGRQFPNYSSELNVNALELEDSALYLCASSFQGAGNQPQHFGDGTRLSIL.

The J gene is TRBJ2-7, the V gene TRBV13; tentative D call: TRBD2 (6 bases). This CDR3 is built from 15 residues. From germline, CDR1 is PRHDT and CDR2 FYEKMQ (reference sequence). The V gene lost 0 bases and the J gene lost 3 bases, with 12 bases spanning the gap. CDR3 in amino acids: CASSLGGSGNYEQYF. In nucleotides, the CDR3 is TGTGCCAGCAGCTTAGGCGGGAGCGGAAACTACGAGCAGTACTTC.

The chain joins TRBV4-1 to TRBJ1-5; a possible D gene is TRBD1 (6 bases). Trimming shortened V by 0 bases and J by 1 base, and 10 bases separated the two germline ends. Germline values: CDR1 MGHRA, CDR2 YSYEKL. The CDR3 has 16 residues. In nucleotides, the CDR3 is TGCGCCAGCAGCCAAGAAGGGGGAGAGAGCAATCAGCCCCAGCATTTT. Translated, it gives CASSQEGGESNQPQHF.

J is TRBJ2-5 and V is TRBV18; D may be TRBD2 (6 bases). The CDR3 has 16 amino acids. Germline-derived CDR1 and CDR2 are KGHSH and LQKENI. Trimming shortened V by 1 base and J by 2 bases, and 14 bases separated the two germline ends. The CDR3 loop reads CASSPLRARGQETQYF. The CDR3 coding sequence is TGTGCCAGCTCACCACTCCGCGCTCGGGGGCAAGAGACCCAGTACTTC.

The gene calls are TRBV19 and TRBJ2-7; 11 nucleotides agree with TRBD1. Trimming removed 1 base from V and 3 bases from J; junction bases left unmatched: 2. Germline CDR1 is LNHDA and CDR2 is SQIVND (reference sequence). The CDR3 spans 15 residues. The CDR3 DNA follows: TGTGCCAGTAGTATAGGAGGGACAGGGGGCTACGAGCAGTACTTC. Amino acids: CASSIGGTGGYEQYF.

The chain combines TRBV2 with TRBJ2-5; 7 positions match TRBD1. V shed 5 bases and J 5 bases; nucleotides not matched to a gene: 14. There are 16 residues in the CDR3. Germline CDR1 and CDR2: SNHLY and FYNNEI. The CDR3 sequence is CASSWSPGQLGETQYF. CDR3 in DNA: TGTGCCAGCAGTTGGTCACCGGGACAGTTGGGGGAGACCCAGTACTTC.